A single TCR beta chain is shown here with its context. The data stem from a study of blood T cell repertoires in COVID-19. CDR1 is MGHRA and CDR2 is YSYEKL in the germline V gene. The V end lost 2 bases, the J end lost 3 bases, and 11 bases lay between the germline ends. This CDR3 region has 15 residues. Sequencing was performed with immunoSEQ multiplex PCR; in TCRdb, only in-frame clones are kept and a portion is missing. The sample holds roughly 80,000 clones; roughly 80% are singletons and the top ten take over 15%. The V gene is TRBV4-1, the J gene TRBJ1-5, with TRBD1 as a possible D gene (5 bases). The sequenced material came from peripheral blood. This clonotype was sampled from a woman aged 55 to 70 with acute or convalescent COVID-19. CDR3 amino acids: CASSQIDSNNQPQHF. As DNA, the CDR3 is TGCGCCAGCAGCCAAATCGACAGCAACAATCAGCCCCAGCATTTT.